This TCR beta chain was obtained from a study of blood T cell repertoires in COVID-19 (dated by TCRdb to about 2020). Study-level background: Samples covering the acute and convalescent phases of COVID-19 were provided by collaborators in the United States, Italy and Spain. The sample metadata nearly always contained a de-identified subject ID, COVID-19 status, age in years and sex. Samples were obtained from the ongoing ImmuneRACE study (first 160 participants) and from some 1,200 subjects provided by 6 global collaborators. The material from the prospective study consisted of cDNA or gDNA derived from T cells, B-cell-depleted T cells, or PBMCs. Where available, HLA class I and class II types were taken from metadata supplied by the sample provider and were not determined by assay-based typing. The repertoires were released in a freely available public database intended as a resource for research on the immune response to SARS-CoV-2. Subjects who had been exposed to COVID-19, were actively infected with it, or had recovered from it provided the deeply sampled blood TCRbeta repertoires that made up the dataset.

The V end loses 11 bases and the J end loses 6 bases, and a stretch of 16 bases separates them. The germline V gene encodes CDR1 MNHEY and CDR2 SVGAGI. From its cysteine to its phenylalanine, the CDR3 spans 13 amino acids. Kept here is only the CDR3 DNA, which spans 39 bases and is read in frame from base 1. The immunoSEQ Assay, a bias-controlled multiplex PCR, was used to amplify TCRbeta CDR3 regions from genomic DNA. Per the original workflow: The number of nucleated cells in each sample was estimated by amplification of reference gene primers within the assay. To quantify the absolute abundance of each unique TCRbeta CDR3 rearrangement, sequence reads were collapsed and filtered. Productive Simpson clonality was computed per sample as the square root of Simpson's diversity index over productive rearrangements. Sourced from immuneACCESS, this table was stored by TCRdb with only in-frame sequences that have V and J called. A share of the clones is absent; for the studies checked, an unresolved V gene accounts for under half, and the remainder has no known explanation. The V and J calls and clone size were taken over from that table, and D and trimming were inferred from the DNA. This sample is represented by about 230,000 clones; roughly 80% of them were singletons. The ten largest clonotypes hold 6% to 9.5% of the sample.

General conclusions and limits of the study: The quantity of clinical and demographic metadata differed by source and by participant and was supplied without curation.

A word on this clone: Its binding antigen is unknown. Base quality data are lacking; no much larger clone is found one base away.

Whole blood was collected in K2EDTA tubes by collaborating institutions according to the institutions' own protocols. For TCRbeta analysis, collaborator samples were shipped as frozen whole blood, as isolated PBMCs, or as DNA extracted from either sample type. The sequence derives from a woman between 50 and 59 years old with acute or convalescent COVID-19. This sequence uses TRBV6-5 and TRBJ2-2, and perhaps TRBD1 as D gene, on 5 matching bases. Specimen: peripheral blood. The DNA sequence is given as TGTGCCGTACAGGACACAAACGCCGGGGAGCTGTTTTTT. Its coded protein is CAVQDTNAGELFF.